This TCR beta chain was captured in a study of Tregs in tolerant kidney transplant recipients. The junction had 3 bases not matched to a gene; V was cut back by 9 bases and J by 4 bases. The length of the CDR3 is 13 residues. The germline CDR1 and CDR2 sequences are MRHNA and SNTAGT. The data were produced by immunoSEQ multiplex PCR, yet TCRdb's version contains in-frame clones alone and is incomplete. The sample includes approximately 60,000 clones, approximately 89% of them seen just once. Related graft donors supplied nonmyeloablative bone marrow transplants, and mixed chimerism was transient. The sequence was obtained from a human patient who received a combined kidney and bone marrow transplant. These T cells may partly come from the graft donor. The V call is TRBV6-4, the J call TRBJ2-3; TRBD2 matches 11 bases. The material sequenced was CD4+ T cells from blood (PBMCs), taken 6 months after the transplant. This chain's CDR3 is CASLAGGPDTQYF. CDR3 nucleotide sequence: TGTGCCAGTCTAGCGGGGGGACCAGATACGCAGTATTTT.